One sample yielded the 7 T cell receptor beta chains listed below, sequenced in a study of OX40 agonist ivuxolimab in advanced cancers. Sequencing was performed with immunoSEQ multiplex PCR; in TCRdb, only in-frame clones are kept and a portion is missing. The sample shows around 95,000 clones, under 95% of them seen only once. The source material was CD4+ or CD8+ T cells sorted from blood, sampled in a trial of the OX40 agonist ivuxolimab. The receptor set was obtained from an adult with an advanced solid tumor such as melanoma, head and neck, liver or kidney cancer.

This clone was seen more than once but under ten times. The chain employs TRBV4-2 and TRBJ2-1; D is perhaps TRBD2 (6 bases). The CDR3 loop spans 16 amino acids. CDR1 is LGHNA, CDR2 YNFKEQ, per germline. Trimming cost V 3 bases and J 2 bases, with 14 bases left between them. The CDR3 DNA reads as TGTGCCAGCAGCCACAAGTCGGAGGGCACCTACAATGAGCAGTTCTTC. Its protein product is CASSHKSEGTYNEQFF.

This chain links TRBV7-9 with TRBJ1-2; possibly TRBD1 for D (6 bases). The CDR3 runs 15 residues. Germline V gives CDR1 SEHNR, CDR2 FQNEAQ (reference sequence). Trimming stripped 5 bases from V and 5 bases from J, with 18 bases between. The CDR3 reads CASSRHQGTPYGYTF. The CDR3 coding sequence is TGTGCCAGCAGCCGCCACCAGGGGACCCCTTATGGCTACACCTTC.

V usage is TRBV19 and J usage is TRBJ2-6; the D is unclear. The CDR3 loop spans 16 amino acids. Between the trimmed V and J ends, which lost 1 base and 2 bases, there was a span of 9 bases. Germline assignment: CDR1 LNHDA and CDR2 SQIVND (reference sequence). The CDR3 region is CASSIGPGPGANVLTF. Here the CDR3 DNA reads TGTGCCAGTAGTATAGGCCCCGGTCCTGGGGCCAACGTCCTGACTTTC.

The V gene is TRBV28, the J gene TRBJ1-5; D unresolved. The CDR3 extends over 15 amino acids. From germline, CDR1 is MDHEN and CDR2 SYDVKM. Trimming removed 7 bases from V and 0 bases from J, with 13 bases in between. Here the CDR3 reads CASITQTYSNQPQHF. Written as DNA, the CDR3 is TGTGCCAGCATCACACAAACTTATAGCAATCAGCCCCAGCATTTT.

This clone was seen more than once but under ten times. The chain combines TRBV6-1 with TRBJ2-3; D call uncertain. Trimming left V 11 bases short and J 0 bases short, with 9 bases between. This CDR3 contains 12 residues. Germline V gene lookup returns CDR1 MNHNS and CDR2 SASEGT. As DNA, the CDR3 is TGTGCCTCTACAGCGAGCACAGATACGCAGTATTTT. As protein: CASTASTDTQYF.

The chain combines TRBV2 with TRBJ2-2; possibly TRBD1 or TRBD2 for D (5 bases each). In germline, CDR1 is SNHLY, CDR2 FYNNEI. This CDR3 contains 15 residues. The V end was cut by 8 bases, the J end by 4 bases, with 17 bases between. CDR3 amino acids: CASGLRLGVTGELFF. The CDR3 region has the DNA TGTGCCAGCGGGCTGCGGTTGGGGGTCACCGGGGAGCTGTTTTTT. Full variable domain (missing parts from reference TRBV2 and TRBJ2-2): EPEVTQTPSHQVTQMGQEVILRCVPISNHLYFYWYRQILGQKVEFLVSFYNNEISEKSEIFDDQFSVERPDGSNFTLKIRSTKLEDSAMYFCASGLRLGVTGELFFGEGSRLTVL.

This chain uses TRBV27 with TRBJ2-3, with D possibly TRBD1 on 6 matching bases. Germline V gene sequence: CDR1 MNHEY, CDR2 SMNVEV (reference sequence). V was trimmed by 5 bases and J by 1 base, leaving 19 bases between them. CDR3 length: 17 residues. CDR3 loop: CASSRWGQEARTDTQYF. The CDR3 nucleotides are TGTGCCAGCAGTCGCTGGGGGCAAGAGGCACGCACAGATACGCAGTATTTT.